This T cell receptor (beta chain) was observed in a study of shared clonotypes between healthy human individuals. Produced via immunoSEQ multiplex PCR; TCRdb's table is partial and in-frame only. This sample has about 560,000 clones, with 70% to 80% found just once. CDR3 length: 12 amino acids. V dropped 9 bases and J dropped 6; count of bases not matched to a gene: 3. Germline V lookup: CDR1 ENHRY, CDR2 SYGVKD. There are a few counts of this clone. This TCR was sampled from a woman aged 40-49 years in good health. Some clones in this sample may be carry-over from other donors' samples. Sequencing was done on a sample of PBMCs. The J gene is TRBJ1-4, the V gene TRBV10-3; the match to TRBD1 covers 8 bases. CDR3 bases: TGTGCCATAACGGACAGGGATGAAAAACTGTTTTTT. Translating gives CAITDRDEKLFF.